This record concerns one T cell receptor beta chain sequence. The CDR3 length is 13 residues. V lost 5 bases and J 6 bases, leaving 10 bases between the germline ends. Germline V gene data show CDR1 as SEHNR and CDR2 as FQNEAQ (reference sequence). This sample was included in a study of blood T cell repertoires in COVID-19. Background on the study: The United States, Italy and Spain provided the acute and convalescent COVID-19 samples.

The protocol was immunoSEQ multiplex PCR, while the TCRdb copy is restricted to in-frame clones and leaves out a portion. The sample lists 240,000 or so clones; 88% were seen once. This receptor was taken from a woman between 40 and 50 years old who had recovered from COVID-19. Sequencing used peripheral blood. The rearrangement uses TRBV7-9 and TRBJ2-2, with a possible D match to TRBD1 (5 bases). The CDR3 coding sequence is TGTGCCAGCAGCCCCCAAGGGGCCGGGGAGCTGTTTTTT. Encoded protein: CASSPQGAGELFF.